These T cell receptor beta chains were read from a single sample in a study of human T cells and chemical hapten exposure. Using its own MiXCR run on the RACE reads, TCRdb lists one record per CDR3 protein. This sample carries about 68,000 distinct CDR3 sequences, approximately 11% of them seen once, and the ten largest clones take about 5.2%. Sequencing used whole blood, obtained in connection with sensitization to the hapten diphenylcyclopropenone (DPC). Every receptor here comes from a woman between 50 and 59 years old with alopecia areata. Some clones in this sample may be carry-over from other donors' samples. CDR3s include the opening cysteine and the closing phenylalanine or tryptophan. A D gene is named only where the DNA matches it firmly. Clone size, where shown, is once, few, many, or a class for clones that have expanded.

>TRBJ2-7|NA|TRBV7-9|NA
CASSLDPGAAYEQYF
TGTGCCAGCAGCTTAGATCCGGGAGCCGCCTACGAGCAGTACTTC
>TRBJ2-7|NA|TRBV27|TRBD2
CASSEGLAGGRASYEQYF
TGTGCCAGCAGTGAAGGACTAGCGGGAGGACGGGCATCCTACGAGCAGTACTTC
>TRBJ2-7|few|TRBV28|NA
CASTSGGAHQKEQYF
TGTGCCAGCACCTCAGGAGGGGCACATCAGAAGGAGCAGTACTTC
>TRBJ2-2|many|TRBV27|NA
CASSFLQLQGGYYTGELFF
TGTGCCAGCAGTTTTCTGCAACTCCAGGGGGGGTATTACACCGGGGAGCTGTTTTTT
>TRBJ1-5|NA|TRBV12-3/TRBV12-4|TRBD1
CASIQGGNQPQHF
TGTGCCAGCATTCAGGGGGGCAATCAGCCCCAGCATTTT
>TRBJ2-4|few|TRBV20-1|TRBD2
CSARDHLSGGKKNIQYF
TGCAGTGCTAGAGACCACCTTAGCGGGGGGAAGAAAAACATTCAGTACTTC
>TRBJ2-5|NA|TRBV9|NA
CASSQSQETQYF
TGTGCCAGCAGCCAATCACAAGAGACCCAGTACTTC
>TRBJ1-5|many|TRBV2|NA
CASERTGGGQPQHF
TGTGCCAGCGAACGGACGGGAGGTGGTCAGCCCCAGCATTTT
>TRBJ2-3|NA|TRBV6-2/TRBV6-3|TRBD2
CASSWTSGGNSTDTQYF
TGTGCCAGCAGTTGGACTAGCGGGGGAAATAGCACAGATACGCAGTATTTT
>TRBJ2-2|many|TRBV4-2|NA
CASSQAGAGTGELFF
TGTGCCAGCAGCCAAGCCGGCGCGGGAACCGGGGAGCTGTTTTTT
>TRBJ2-1|many|TRBV12-3/TRBV12-4|TRBD2
CASSFPLGLAGGGEQFF
TGTGCCAGCAGTTTCCCCCTCGGACTAGCGGGAGGGGGTGAGCAGTTCTTC
>TRBJ2-1|few|TRBV20-1|NA
CSATGGRNEQFF
TGCAGTGCAACCGGGGGCCGCAATGAGCAGTTCTTC
>TRBJ2-3|NA|TRBV19|NA
CASSMKQGGADTQYF
TGTGCCAGTAGTATGAAGCAGGGAGGTGCAGATACGCAGTATTTT
>TRBJ1-1|NA|TRBV30|NA
CAWSYRPNTEAFF
TGTGCCTGGAGTTATCGACCGAACACTGAAGCTTTCTTT
>TRBJ1-5|many|TRBV7-8|NA
CASSSFTGRPQHF
TGTGCCAGCAGCTCCTTTACAGGAAGGCCCCAGCATTTT
>TRBJ2-3|many|TRBV2|TRBD2
CASKTSGGTDTQYF
TGTGCCAGCAAGACTAGCGGGGGAACAGATACGCAGTATTTT
>TRBJ2-3|NA|TRBV12-3/TRBV12-4|TRBD2
CASSPWVAGGPQDTQYF
TGTGCCAGCAGTCCTTGGGTAGCGGGGGGTCCTCAGGATACGCAGTATTTT
>TRBJ2-6|NA|TRBV6-2/TRBV6-3|NA
CASSYERAQHRANVLTF
TGTGCCAGCAGTTATGAGCGGGCCCAGCATAGGGCCAACGTCCTGACTTTC
>TRBJ1-2|few|TRBV18|NA
CASSPTGTRANYGYTF
TGTGCCAGCTCACCTACCGGGACAAGAGCTAACTATGGCTACACCTTC
>TRBJ2-5|many|TRBV2|NA
CASNGLYETQYF
TGTGCCAGCAATGGGTTATACGAGACCCAGTACTTC
>TRBJ2-6|many|TRBV6-6|NA
CASSYWAGISGANVLTF
TGTGCCAGCAGTTATTGGGCGGGGATCTCTGGGGCCAACGTCCTGACTTTC
>TRBJ1-2|few|TRBV6-2/TRBV6-3|TRBD1
CASSTPDRGYGYTF
TGTGCCAGCAGTACCCCGGACAGGGGCTATGGCTACACCTTC
>TRBJ1-1|few|TRBV10-3|NA
CAISESVQGKTTFF
TGTGCCATCAGTGAGTCGGTACAGGGAAAGACTACTTTCTTT
>TRBJ2-7|many|TRBV27|NA
CASSLSGPAYEQYF
TGTGCCAGCAGTTTAAGCGGGCCTGCCTACGAGCAGTACTTC
>TRBJ1-2|few|TRBV6-5|NA
CASRPPTGPVGYTF
TGTGCCAGCAGACCTCCGACAGGTCCAGTGGGCTACACCTTC
>TRBJ2-3|NA|TRBV29-1|TRBD1
CSVGYRGRTDTQYF
TGCAGCGTGGGGTACAGGGGGCGGACAGATACGCAGTATTTT
>TRBJ2-1|NA|TRBV7-6|NA
CASSLVESGEQFF
TGTGCCAGCAGCTTAGTAGAATCGGGTGAGCAGTTCTTC
>TRBJ2-2|many|TRBV2|NA
CAIKTEHPGELFF
TGTGCCATCAAGACCGAACATCCCGGGGAGCTGTTTTTT
>TRBJ1-1|many|TRBV28|NA
CASRTGFGTEAFF
TGTGCCAGCAGGACGGGGTTCGGCACTGAAGCTTTCTTT
>TRBJ2-5|many|TRBV7-3|TRBD2
CASSLRGRLAEETQYF
TGTGCCAGCAGCTTAAGAGGTCGGCTAGCGGAAGAGACCCAGTACTTC
>TRBJ2-2|many|TRBV21-1|NA
CASSKGSGELFF
TGTGCCAGCAGCAAAGGGTCAGGGGAGCTGTTTTTT
>TRBJ2-4|few|TRBV12-3/TRBV12-4|NA
CASSSLLAPLNIQYF
TGTGCCAGCAGTTCACTACTAGCTCCTTTGAACATTCAGTACTTC
>TRBJ2-7|many|TRBV12-3/TRBV12-4|NA
CASSFSGRRYEQYF
TGTGCCAGCAGTTTCTCGGGGAGGAGGTACGAGCAGTACTTC
>TRBJ2-2|few|TRBV28|NA
CASRMGGFTGELFF
TGTGCCAGCAGGATGGGGGGATTCACCGGGGAGCTGTTTTTT
>TRBJ2-5|many|TRBV7-8|NA
CASSFGAMETQYF
TGTGCCAGCAGCTTCGGTGCTATGGAGACCCAGTACTTC
>TRBJ1-3|NA|TRBV6-5|NA
CASSRSSSGNTIYF
TGTGCCAGCTCGCGGAGCAGCTCTGGAAACACCATATATTTT
>TRBJ2-3|many|TRBV27|NA
CASSTIVTDTQYF
TGTGCCAGCAGTACCATAGTCACAGATACGCAGTATTTT
>TRBJ2-7|NA|TRBV20-1|TRBD2
CSARIHSTAGGEQYF
TGCAGTGCTAGGATCCACAGTACAGCGGGAGGAGAGCAGTACTTC
>TRBJ1-5|few|TRBV7-2|NA
CASSYVGSNQPQHF
TGTGCCAGCAGCTACGTAGGGAGCAATCAGCCCCAGCATTTT
>TRBJ2-1|NA|TRBV2|NA
CASRYRSYNEQFF
TGTGCCAGCAGATATCGCTCCTACAATGAGCAGTTCTTC
>TRBJ2-1|NA|TRBV7-2|NA
CASSSTGGNEQFF
TGTGCCAGCAGCTCGACAGGAGGGAATGAGCAGTTCTTC
>TRBJ1-6|NA|TRBV2|NA
CASSVTSGSPLHF
TGTGCCAGCAGTGTAACCTCTGGATCACCCCTCCACTTT
>TRBJ1-5|NA|TRBV7-2|NA
CASSLRSGGNQPQHF
TGTGCCAGCAGCTTACGTTCGGGAGGCAATCAGCCCCAGCATTTT
>TRBJ2-3|many|TRBV7-7|NA
CASSLDRTANTQYF
TGTGCTAGCAGCTTAGATCGGACAGCAAATACGCAGTATTTT
>TRBJ1-5|NA|TRBV29-1|TRBD1
CSVAGQGGNQPQHF
TGCAGCGTTGCGGGACAGGGCGGGAATCAGCCCCAGCATTTT
>TRBJ2-7|few|TRBV6-1|NA
CASRHWGGQDYEQYF
TGTGCCAGCAGACATTGGGGGGGACAGGACTACGAGCAGTACTTC
>TRBJ2-1|NA|TRBV7-2|TRBD1
CASKSTGTGNNEQFF
TGTGCCAGCAAAAGCACCGGGACAGGGAACAATGAGCAGTTCTTC